A selection of T cell receptor beta chains follows, all from one sample in a study of blood T cell repertoires in COVID-19. Assay: immunoSEQ multiplex PCR; the TCRdb copy retains only in-frame clones and omits some. The sample includes roughly 180,000 clones, about 86% of them seen just once. Sequencing was done on a sample of peripheral blood. The source is a man in his 70s with active or convalescent COVID-19. The CDR3 runs from the conserved cysteine through the conserved F or W. D genes are given only for firm matches. Only some rows state a clone size, as once, few, many or a class for expanded clones.

len	v_gene	abundance	j_gene	d_gene	CDR3aa	CDR3nt
13	TRBV9	.	TRBJ1-1	.	CASRGHSNTEAFF	TGTGCCAGCAGGGGACACTCGAACACTGAAGCTTTCTTT
16	TRBV6-6	.	TRBJ2-5	TRBD2	CASTLPSGRAEETQYF	TGTGCCAGCACCCTCCCCAGCGGGAGGGCCGAAGAGACCCAGTACTTC
14	TRBV18	.	TRBJ2-7	.	CASSPYDRSYEQYF	TGTGCCAGCTCACCCTACGACAGGTCCTACGAGCAGTACTTC
16	TRBV3-1/TRBV3-2	once	TRBJ1-1	.	CASSQETGRGNTEAFF	TGTGCCAGCAGCCAAGAAACGGGTCGGGGTAACACTGAAGCTTTCTTT
14	TRBV15	.	TRBJ1-6	.	CATSRDPTSGELHF	TGTGCCACCAGCAGAGACCCGACCTCGGGGGAGCTCCACTTT
16	TRBV6-2/TRBV6-3	.	TRBJ1-4	TRBD1	CASSSHTGTGDEKLFF	TGTGCCAGCAGTTCTCATACCGGGACAGGGGATGAAAAACTGTTTTTT
15	TRBV4-3	.	TRBJ2-3	.	CASSQGRGYTDTQYF	TGCGCCAGCAGCCAAGGGCGGGGATACACAGATACGCAGTATTTT
14	TRBV5-4	.	TRBJ2-2	.	CASSLRTNTGELFF	TGTGCCAGCAGCTTGAGGACAAACACCGGGGAGCTGTTTTTT
15	TRBV2	few	TRBJ2-7	TRBD1	CASSEGTGDSYEQYF	TGTGCCAGCAGTGAAGGGACAGGGGACTCCTACGAGCAGTACTTC
15	TRBV6-2/TRBV6-3	.	TRBJ1-5	TRBD1	CASSSRGLSNQPQHF	TGTGCCAGCAGTTCCAGGGGGCTCAGCAATCAGCCCCAGCATTTT
14	TRBV29-1	.	TRBJ1-1	.	CSVGETGPNTEAFF	TGCAGCGTTGGGGAAACAGGGCCCAACACTGAAGCTTTCTTT
15	TRBV18	.	TRBJ2-3	.	CASSPPLGSTDTQYF	TGTGCCAGCTCACCACCCCTCGGGAGTACAGATACGCAGTATTTT
15	TRBV24-1	.	TRBJ1-2	TRBD1	CATSDEDRATYGYTF	TGTGCCACCAGTGACGAGGACAGGGCCACCTATGGCTACACCTTC
15	TRBV21-1	.	TRBJ2-3	.	CASSSRAGKVDTQYF	TGTGCCAGCAGCTCAAGGGCAGGGAAAGTCGATACGCAGTATTTT
17	TRBV4-1	.	TRBJ2-2	.	CASSQEALGLLAGELFF	TGCGCCAGCAGCCAAGAGGCTCTAGGGCTGCTAGCAGGGGAGCTGTTTTTT
19	TRBV4-2	.	TRBJ2-7	TRBD1	CASSQDQGLPGQGLYEQYF	TGTGCCAGCAGCCAAGATCAAGGTTTACCGGGACAGGGTTTATACGAGCAGTACTTC
14	TRBV5-1	.	TRBJ2-2	TRBD1	CASSAAQGDGELFF	TGCGCCAGCAGCGCCGCACAGGGGGACGGGGAGCTGTTTTTT
13	TRBV7-3	.	TRBJ1-3	TRBD1	CASSPGQGDTIYF	TGTGCCAGCAGCCCTGGACAGGGAGACACCATATATTTT
14	TRBV19	.	TRBJ1-2	TRBD1	CASSPRTGDYGYTF	TGTGCCAGTAGTCCCCGGACAGGGGACTATGGCTACACCTTC
16	TRBV19	.	TRBJ1-5	TRBD1	CASNDRAQYSNQPQHF	TGTGCCAGTAACGACAGGGCGCAATATAGCAATCAGCCCCAGCATTTT
13	TRBV10-1	.	TRBJ1-2	.	CASSESRDYGYTF	TGCGCCAGCAGTGAATCCAGGGACTATGGCTACACCTTC
16	TRBV6-1	.	TRBJ1-5	.	CASSEGGHPSNQPQHF	TGTGCCAGCAGTGAAGGGGGACATCCTAGCAATCAGCCCCAGCATTTT
12	TRBV29-1	.	TRBJ2-1	.	CSALARWNEQFF	TGCAGCGCCTTAGCCCGTTGGAATGAGCAGTTCTTC
15	TRBV5-1	once	TRBJ2-1	TRBD2	CASSPTSGLAWEQFF	TGCGCCAGCAGCCCCACCTCGGGACTAGCCTGGGAGCAGTTCTTC
14	TRBV6-5	.	TRBJ1-1	.	CASRGAIMNTEAFF	TGTGCCAGCAGGGGGGCAATCATGAACACTGAAGCTTTCTTT
16	TRBV3-1/TRBV3-2	.	TRBJ1-2	.	CASSQDEAEAHYGYTF	TGTGCCAGCAGCCAAGACGAAGCCGAAGCGCACTATGGCTACACCTTC